A selection of T cell receptor beta chains follows, all from one sample in a study of CD8 T cells in Susac syndrome. TCRdb independently ran MiXCR on the immunoSEQ multiplex PCR reads; one entry per CDR3 protein. The repertoire holds under 90,000 distinct CDR3 sequences, with under 95% as singletons. Sequenced input: CD4+ T cells from PBMCs. The source is a human donor with Susac syndrome. Each CDR3 is given with its conserved first and last residue. D genes are given only for firm matches. Clone size is not always given. Where it is, it says once, few, many or a class for expanded clones.

TRBV25-1	.	TRBD1	TRBJ1-5	TGTGCCAGCAGTGAGGCGACAGGGGTGGAGAATCAGCCCCAGCATTTT	CASSEATGVENQPQHF
TRBV7-7	.	TRBD2	TRBJ2-1	TGTGCCAGCAGCTTAGTTAGCGGGGGGGCAAATGAGCAGTTCTTC	CASSLVSGGANEQFF
TRBV6-2/TRBV6-3	once	TRBD1	TRBJ1-1	TGTGCCAGCACTCCCGCGGACCGGGACAGGGATGTTGAAGCTTTCTTT	CASTPADRDRDVEAFF
TRBV2	.	TRBD1	TRBJ1-1	TGTGCCACCACCCCACAGGGGGCGAACACTGAAGCTTTCTTT	CATTPQGANTEAFF
TRBV11-3	.	.	TRBJ2-3	TGTGCCAGCAGCCCAGGACGGGGAGATACGCAGTATTTT	CASSPGRGDTQYF
TRBV20-1	.	TRBD1	TRBJ1-1	TGCAGTGCTAGCAGGGGGACTGAAGCTTTCTTT	CSASRGTEAFF
TRBV3-1	once	TRBD1	TRBJ2-3	TGTGCCAGCAGCCCGACCCCCGACAGGGCTGGAGATACGCAGTATTTT	CASSPTPDRAGDTQYF
TRBV7-2	.	TRBD1	TRBJ1-6	TGTGCCAGCAGCTTAGTACAGGGGGCAGTTTTTCGGTCGGATTCACCCCTCCACTTT	CASSLVQGAVFRSDSPLHF
TRBV3-1	.	TRBD2	TRBJ2-1	TGTGCCAGCAGCTCACTAACGGGACTAGACCTCTACAATGAGCAGTTCTTC	CASSSLTGLDLYNEQFF
TRBV30	.	.	TRBJ1-1	TGTGCCTGGAGGGGGTTCCCGAACACTGAAGCTTTCTTT	CAWRGFPNTEAFF
TRBV25-1	once	.	TRBJ1-1	TGTGCCAGCAGACGATCCAAAAACACTGAAGCTTTCTTT	CASRRSKNTEAFF
TRBV20-1	.	.	TRBJ2-7	TGCAGTGCTGAGGAGGCAAGGAACTCCTACGAGCAGTACTTC	CSAEEARNSYEQYF
TRBV2	.	.	TRBJ2-5	TGTGCCAGCAGCCGGGACCACGGGGAGACCCAGTACTTC	CASSRDHGETQYF
TRBV5-6	.	TRBD2	TRBJ2-5	TGTGCCAGCACCGCGGGGGGGCCAGAGACCCAGTACTTC	CASTAGGPETQYF
TRBV20-1	.	TRBD2	TRBJ2-1	TGCAGTGCTAGAGAACTAGCGGGGACCTACAATGAGCAGTTCTTC	CSARELAGTYNEQFF
TRBV7-9	once	.	TRBJ2-5	TGTGCCGCGCAAGGGGTCGGGGGCGTGGAGACCCAGTACTTC	CAAQGVGGVETQYF
TRBV11-1	.	TRBD2	TRBJ2-1	TGTGCCAGCAACATTGCATCCGGGACTAGCGGGAGCAATGAGCAGTTCTTC	CASNIASGTSGSNEQFF
TRBV7-2	.	.	TRBJ2-1	TGTGCCAGCAGCCCCTCAGGAGGAGGGCCGATCAATGAGCAGTTCTTC	CASSPSGGGPINEQFF
TRBV7-8	.	TRBD2	TRBJ2-1	TGTGCCAGCAGCTCAACCGCCCGACTAGCGGGGTACAATGAGCAGTTCTTC	CASSSTARLAGYNEQFF
TRBV20-1	.	.	TRBJ2-2	TGCAGTGCCTCACCGAACACCGGGGAGCTGTTTTTT	CSASPNTGELFF
TRBV20-1	.	.	TRBJ1-4	TGCAGTGCTAGAGGGTCGGGGGATAATGAAAAACTGTTTTTT	CSARGSGDNEKLFF
TRBV12-3/TRBV12-4	.	.	TRBJ1-4	TGTGCCAGCAGTTTACCCAAGACAGGCAGAGTAGAAAAACTGTTTTTT	CASSLPKTGRVEKLFF
TRBV3-1	.	TRBD2	TRBJ2-1	TGTGCCAGCAGACAGGGACTAGCGGGAGTAGGCAATGAGCAGTTCTTC	CASRQGLAGVGNEQFF
TRBV7-9	.	.	TRBJ2-1	TGTGCCAGCAGCAGGTTGGGAACAGGTCCCTACAATGAGCAGTTCTTC	CASSRLGTGPYNEQFF
TRBV19	.	.	TRBJ1-1	TGTGCCACCGAGGCCCAGACAGGTTGGACTGAAGCTTTCTTT	CATEAQTGWTEAFF
TRBV20-1	.	TRBD2	TRBJ2-3	TGCAGTAGCATAGCGGGGGGGGATACGCAGTATTTT	CSSIAGGDTQYF
TRBV5-8	.	.	TRBJ1-1	TGTGCCAGCAGCCTGGGGACTGTCAGGGCGAACACTGAAGCTTTCTTT	CASSLGTVRANTEAFF
TRBV23-1	.	TRBD1	TRBJ2-1	TGCGCCAGCAGTCATTCGACAGGGGGCTTGTACAATGAGCAGTTCTTC	CASSHSTGGLYNEQFF
TRBV2	.	TRBD2	TRBJ2-7	TGTGCCAGCAGTCCGACTAGCGGGAGGACCTACGAGCAGTACTTC	CASSPTSGRTYEQYF
TRBV12-3/TRBV12-4	.	.	TRBJ2-7	TGTGCCAGCAGTTTTGCGGGGGCGGGCGAGCAGTACTTC	CASSFAGAGEQYF
TRBV23-1	.	.	TRBJ2-1	TGCGCCAGCAGTCACTGGAGAGATGAGCAGTTCTTC	CASSHWRDEQFF
TRBV5-1	.	TRBD2	TRBJ2-3	TGCGCCAGCAGCCCCCCCTCTAGCGGGGGCACAGATACGCAGTATTTT	CASSPPSSGGTDTQYF
TRBV30	.	.	TRBJ2-2	TGTGCCTGGACGAATGTGTGGACCGGGGAGCTGTTTTTT	CAWTNVWTGELFF
TRBV7-3	few	TRBD2	TRBJ2-3	TGTGCCAGCAGCTTGGGACTATCAGGGGATACGCAGTATTTT	CASSLGLSGDTQYF
TRBV3-1	.	.	TRBJ2-1	TGTGCCAGCAGCAAAACCACGAATGAGCAGTTCTTC	CASSKTTNEQFF
TRBV20-1	.	.	TRBJ1-1	TGCAGTGGGTCCCGGGGTCGTATGAACACTGAAGCTTTCTTT	CSGSRGRMNTEAFF
TRBV6-6	.	.	TRBJ2-3	TGTGCCAGCAACAAGGGGGGGGGCCTGACAGATACGCAGTATTTT	CASNKGGGLTDTQYF
TRBV6-5	.	.	TRBJ2-5	TGTGCCAGCAGCAGTCATGTCCGAGGATTAGAGACCCAGTACTTC	CASSSHVRGLETQYF
TRBV27	.	TRBD2	TRBJ2-7	TGTGCCAGCAGTAGGACTAGCGGGAGGAACGAGCAGTACTTC	CASSRTSGRNEQYF
TRBV3-1	.	TRBD1	TRBJ2-7	TGTGCCAGCAGCCAAGATCCGGGGACAGGGGCATCCGGCGAGCAGTACTTC	CASSQDPGTGASGEQYF
TRBV20-1	.	TRBD2	TRBJ2-5	TGCAGTGCGATGCCGGGACTAGCGGGGGAGACCCAGTACTTC	CSAMPGLAGETQYF
TRBV18	.	.	TRBJ1-1	TGTGCCAGCTCACCGGGAAATGCGAGGTCTGAAGCTTTCTTT	CASSPGNARSEAFF
TRBV5-1	.	TRBD2	TRBJ2-1	TGCGCCAGCACTGAAGCGGGACTATACTACAATGAGCAGTTCTTC	CASTEAGLYYNEQFF
TRBV20-1	few	.	TRBJ2-7	TGCAGTGCTAGCGGAGGGTTCTCCTACGAGCAGTACTTC	CSASGGFSYEQYF